This note documents a single T cell receptor (beta chain) sequence. The assay was immunoSEQ multiplex PCR, and TCRdb's table has in-frame clones only and misses some. The table lists some 60,000 clones, more than 85% of them singletons. The data were obtained in a study of T cell changes during pregnancy in multiple sclerosis. Germline loops: CDR1 SGHTA, CDR2 FQGTGA. Trimming pared 5 bases from V and 2 bases from J, leaving 7 bases between. The CDR3 runs 14 residues. The chain combines TRBV7-3 with TRBJ2-6; D might be TRBD1 (5 bases). The clonotype was recovered from a female donor with multiple sclerosis, enrolled in a pregnancy study. This specimen consisted of peripheral blood, obtained before pregnancy. CDR3 DNA: TGTGCCAGCAGCGGGGCCCCTGGGGCCAACGTCCTGACTTTC. This sequence encodes CASSGAPGANVLTF.